This note documents a single T cell receptor beta chain sequence. In the study's own analysis: For nucleated cells, counts were estimated from reference gene primer amplification. The protocol was immunoSEQ multiplex PCR, while the TCRdb copy is restricted to in-frame clones and leaves out a portion. The DNA gave D and trimming, while V, J and clone size come from that table. The sample gives some 270,000 clones, 75% to 90% of which show up once; 1.5% to 2% is in the top ten. The sample belongs to a study of blood T cell repertoires in COVID-19. Between the trimmed V and J ends, which lost 4 bases and 4 bases, there was a span of 13 bases. CDR3 size: 14 residues. Germline values: CDR1 MNHEY, CDR2 SVGEGT.

The sequence was collected from a woman aged 40 to 55 who had recovered from COVID-19. The chain joins TRBV6-2 or TRBV6-3 to TRBJ2-5; weak D call: TRBD2 (5 bases). The source material was PBMCs or T cells enriched from blood (not recorded which). CDR3 loop: CASSFPTTPETQYF. The CDR3 region has the DNA TGTGCCAGCAGTTTTCCGACTACCCCAGAGACCCAGTACTTC.